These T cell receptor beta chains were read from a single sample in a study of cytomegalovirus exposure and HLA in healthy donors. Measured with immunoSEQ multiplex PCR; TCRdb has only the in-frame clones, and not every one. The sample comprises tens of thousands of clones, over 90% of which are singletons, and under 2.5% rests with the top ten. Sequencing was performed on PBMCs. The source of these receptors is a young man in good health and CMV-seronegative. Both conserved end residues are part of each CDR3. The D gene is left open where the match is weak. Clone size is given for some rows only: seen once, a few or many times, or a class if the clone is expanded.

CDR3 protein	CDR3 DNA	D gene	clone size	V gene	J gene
CASSTTNYEQYF	TGTGCCAGCAGTACAACTAACTACGAGCAGTACTTC	-	once	TRBV28	TRBJ2-7
CASSILLGGLAGGLRQFF	TGTGCCAGTAGTATCTTGTTGGGCGGACTAGCGGGAGGTCTGAGGCAGTTCTTC	TRBD2	-	TRBV19	TRBJ2-1
CASSTGGYEQYF	TGTGCCAGCAGTACGGGAGGCTACGAGCAGTACTTC	TRBD2	-	TRBV6-6	TRBJ2-7
CASSNWDSNTEAFF	TGTGCCAGTAGCAACTGGGACAGTAACACTGAAGCTTTCTTT	TRBD1	few	TRBV19	TRBJ1-1
CASSLTDTYEQYF	TGTGCCAGCAGTTTAACAGATACCTACGAGCAGTACTTC	-	-	TRBV27	TRBJ2-7
CASSIQQDQPQHF	TGTGCCAGTAGTATTCAGCAGGATCAGCCCCAGCATTTT	-	-	TRBV19	TRBJ1-5
CASNSQGGGDTEAFF	TGTGCCAGCAACTCACAGGGTGGGGGGGACACTGAAGCTTTCTTT	-	-	TRBV2	TRBJ1-1
CASSLLGGFGYTF	TGTGCCAGCAGTCTTTTAGGGGGCTTTGGCTACACCTTC	TRBD1	-	TRBV27	TRBJ1-2
CASSLESILGHEQYF	TGTGCCAGCAGCTTAGAATCGATCCTAGGCCACGAGCAGTACTTC	-	-	TRBV11-3	TRBJ2-7
CASSLVPDEQYF	TGCGCCAGCAGCTTGGTACCGGACGAGCAGTACTTC	-	-	TRBV5-1	TRBJ2-7
CASRGLASSYNEQFF	TGTGCCAGCAGGGGACTAGCAAGTTCGTACAATGAGCAGTTCTTC	TRBD2	-	TRBV6-6	TRBJ2-1
CASTLGQPLPQHF	TGTGCCAGTACTTTGGGACAGCCTCTGCCCCAGCATTTT	TRBD1	once	TRBV19	TRBJ1-5
CASSVAWGQGIYNEQFF	TGTGCCAGCAGCGTAGCGTGGGGACAGGGTATCTACAATGAGCAGTTCTTC	TRBD1	-	TRBV9	TRBJ2-1
CASSQTGLAGEGLGQFF	TGTGCCAGCAGTCAAACCGGATTAGCGGGGGAGGGGCTTGGGCAGTTCTTC	TRBD2	-	TRBV25-1	TRBJ2-1
CASSHTDTGMGYTF	TGTGCCAGCAGTCACACGGACACAGGGATGGGCTACACCTTC	-	-	TRBV7-9	TRBJ1-2
CASSWTSGSGREQYF	TGTGCCAGCAGCTGGACTAGCGGGAGTGGAAGGGAGCAGTACTTC	TRBD2	-	TRBV11-2	TRBJ2-7
CASSLGQNYEQYF	TGTGCCAGCAGTTTGGGACAGAACTACGAGCAGTACTTC	TRBD1	-	TRBV28	TRBJ2-7
CASSLLGEVGAEAFF	TGTGCCAGCAGCTTACTTGGGGAGGTCGGCGCTGAAGCTTTCTTT	-	-	TRBV7-9	TRBJ1-1
CASSEERARGEQFF	TGCGCCAGCAGTGAGGAGAGGGCCAGGGGTGAGCAGTTCTTC	-	-	TRBV10-1	TRBJ2-1
CASRSLGNTIYF	TGTGCCAGCAGATCTCTGGGAAACACCATATATTTT	-	once	TRBV25-1	TRBJ1-3
CASSSGTPNTGELFF	TGTGCCAGCAGCTCCGGGACACCGAACACCGGGGAGCTGTTTTTT	-	-	TRBV7-8	TRBJ2-2
CASSLLAAGELFF	TGTGCCAGCAGCTTACTAGCGGCCGGGGAGCTGTTTTTT	TRBD2	-	TRBV5-8	TRBJ2-2
CASSLGYPSYEQYF	TGTGCCAGCAGCTTGGGTTACCCCAGCTACGAGCAGTACTTC	-	-	TRBV5-5	TRBJ2-7
CASSQVGTASTEQFF	TGCGCCAGCAGCCAAGTAGGGACAGCCTCAACTGAGCAGTTCTTC	TRBD1	-	TRBV4-3	TRBJ2-1
CASILGQAGVGTQYF	TGCGCCAGCATCCTTGGTCAAGCGGGAGTCGGTACGCAGTATTTT	TRBD2	-	TRBV5-1	TRBJ2-3
CASNTGTDTQYF	TGTGCCTCCAACACGGGAACAGATACGCAGTATTTT	-	-	TRBV30	TRBJ2-3
CASSAGIPDTQYF	TGTGCCAGCAGCGCCGGTATTCCAGATACGCAGTATTTT	-	-	TRBV9	TRBJ2-3
CASSEVAGNPDTQYF	TGTGCCAGCAGCGAAGTAGCGGGTAATCCAGATACGCAGTATTTT	TRBD2	once	TRBV9	TRBJ2-3
CASSPGNPSTDTQYF	TGTGCCAGCAGCCCAGGGAACCCTAGCACAGATACGCAGTATTTT	-	-	TRBV7-6	TRBJ2-3
CASSRDSENTEAFF	TGCGCCAGCAGCCGGGACAGTGAGAACACTGAAGCTTTCTTT	TRBD1	-	TRBV5-1	TRBJ1-1
CASSYGQGRGYTF	TGTGCCAGCAGTTACGGGCAGGGCAGAGGCTACACCTTC	-	-	TRBV6-5	TRBJ1-2
CASSARQEYYAEAFF	TGTGCCAGCAGTGCACGACAGGAATACTACGCTGAAGCTTTCTTT	-	-	TRBV6-1	TRBJ1-1
CASSRSGTETYEQYF	TGTGCCAGCTCCAGATCCGGGACAGAGACCTACGAGCAGTACTTC	TRBD1	-	TRBV18	TRBJ2-7
CASSAPGQGSDTQYF	TGTGCCAGCAGCGCTCCGGGACAGGGTAGCGATACGCAGTATTTT	TRBD1	-	TRBV28	TRBJ2-3
CAWNLAGGPEQYF	TGTGCCTGGAATTTAGCGGGAGGGCCTGAGCAGTACTTC	TRBD2	-	TRBV30	TRBJ2-7
CASSLGDRVYNEQFF	TGTGCCAGCAGCTTAGGGGACAGAGTCTACAATGAGCAGTTCTTC	TRBD1	-	TRBV7-3	TRBJ2-1
CASSLGQGAYTIYF	TGTGCCAGCAGTTTAGGACAGGGCGCATACACCATATATTTT	TRBD1	-	TRBV28	TRBJ1-3
CASSGGTGGAYEQYF	TGTGCCAGCAGCGGAGGGACAGGGGGAGCCTACGAGCAGTACTTC	TRBD1	-	TRBV9	TRBJ2-7
CASSFGGSGANVLTF	TGTGCCAGCAGTTTCGGCGGTTCTGGGGCCAACGTCCTGACTTTC	-	-	TRBV27	TRBJ2-6
CASSYSKPGSTEAFF	TGTGCCAGCAGTTACTCGAAACCTGGGAGCACTGAAGCTTTCTTT	-	-	TRBV6-5	TRBJ1-1
CSVSGRAINEQFF	TGCAGCGTTAGCGGGAGGGCCATCAATGAGCAGTTCTTC	TRBD2	-	TRBV29-1	TRBJ2-1
CASSNQGVNYGYTF	TGTGCCAGTAGTAATCAGGGGGTCAACTATGGCTACACCTTC	TRBD1	-	TRBV19	TRBJ1-2
CASSPLGLETQYF	TGCGCCAGCAGTCCCTTGGGGCTGGAGACCCAGTACTTC	-	-	TRBV10-2	TRBJ2-5
CASSSIAGAPDTQYF	TGTGCCAGCAGTTCCATAGCGGGAGCCCCAGATACGCAGTATTTT	TRBD2	-	TRBV7-6	TRBJ2-3
CASSSGTSPLQETQYF	TGTGCCAGCTCGTCCGGGACTAGTCCCCTTCAAGAGACCCAGTACTTC	TRBD2	-	TRBV2	TRBJ2-5
CASRGEQGSVNTEAFF	TGCGCCAGCAGGGGGGAACAGGGGAGCGTGAACACTGAAGCTTTCTTT	TRBD1	-	TRBV5-1	TRBJ1-1
CASSLDSIAVFSYEQYF	TGTGCCAGCAGCTTGGATAGTATAGCGGTCTTTTCCTACGAGCAGTACTTC	-	once	TRBV11-2	TRBJ2-7
CASSTGPGREGYTF	TGTGCCAGCAGTACGGGACCAGGGAGGGAAGGCTACACCTTC	-	-	TRBV6-1	TRBJ1-2
CASSPTSGRADEQFF	TGTGCCAGCAGCCCGACTAGCGGGAGGGCCGATGAGCAGTTCTTC	TRBD2	-	TRBV7-2	TRBJ2-1
CSVDRVDTEAFF	TGCAGCGTCGACAGGGTTGACACTGAAGCTTTCTTT	TRBD1	few	TRBV29-1	TRBJ1-1
CASRLGQYSQETQYF	TGTGCCAGCAGATTGGGACAGTATAGTCAAGAGACCCAGTACTTC	TRBD1	-	TRBV5-6	TRBJ2-5